This T cell receptor beta chain was obtained from a study of shared clonotypes between healthy human individuals. Study-wide points: Among the subsets, naive ones generally showed larger estimated richness than memory ones.

The CDR3 extends over 15 amino acids. Germline CDR1 and CDR2: LNHNV and YYDKDF (reference sequence). The trim removed 7 bases at V and 6 bases at J, leaving 8 bases unmatched. The assay was run at deep level. The repertoire was sequenced with immunoSEQ multiplex PCR; TCRdb's copy has only in-frame clones and lacks some. In the table there are some 2.1 million clones, around 93% of which are singletons. Of note for this clone: Its cognate antigen is unknown.

The naive CD8 fraction comprised CD45RO-negative cells positively selected for CCR7 and excluded terminally differentiated effector memory CD45RA+ cells. This receptor was taken from a man aged 18 to 29 in good health. Some clones in this sample may be carry-over from other donors' samples. The sequencing sample was made of naive CD8+ T cells from PBMCs. V and J are TRBV15 and TRBJ2-3; 12 bases are a match to TRBD2. The CDR3 sequence is CATTGLAGPHDTQYF. The CDR3 DNA reads as TGTGCCACCACAGGACTAGCGGGACCCCACGATACGCAGTATTTT. Drawing the rest from reference TRBV15 and TRBJ2-3, the complete variable domain is DAMVIQNPRYQVTQFGKPVTLSCSQTLNHNVMYWYQQKSSQAPKLLFHYYDKDFNNEADTPDNFQSRRPNTSFCFLDIRSPGLGDTAMYLCATTGLAGPHDTQYFGPGTRLTVL.